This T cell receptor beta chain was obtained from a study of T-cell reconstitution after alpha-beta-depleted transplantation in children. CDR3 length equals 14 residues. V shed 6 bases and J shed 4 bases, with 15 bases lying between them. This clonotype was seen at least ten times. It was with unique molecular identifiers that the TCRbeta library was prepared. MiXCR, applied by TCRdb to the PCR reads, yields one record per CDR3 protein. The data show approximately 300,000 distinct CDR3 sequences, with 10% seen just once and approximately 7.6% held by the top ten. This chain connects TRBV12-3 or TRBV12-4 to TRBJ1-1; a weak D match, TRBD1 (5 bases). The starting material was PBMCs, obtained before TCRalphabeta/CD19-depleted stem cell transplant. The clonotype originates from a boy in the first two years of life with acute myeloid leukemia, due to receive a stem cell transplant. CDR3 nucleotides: TGTGCCAGCAGCCCGGGGGGAGGTGGCACTGAAGCTTTCTTT. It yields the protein CASSPGGGGTEAFF.